One sample yielded the 9 T cell receptor beta chains listed below, sequenced in a study of T cells in Graves' hyperthyroidism and ophthalmopathy. Using RNA transcripts as the source, TCR beta CDR3 regions were amplified. HTBI primers were employed in a first-round RT-PCR of the TCR CDR3. TCRdb independently ran MiXCR on the multiplex PCR reads; one entry per CDR3 protein. The repertoire includes over 250,000 distinct CDR3 sequences, 20% to 25% of them detected once, and more than 25% sits in the top ten. The sequenced sample was blood. Source of these receptors: a man aged 40-49 years with Graves' hyperthyroidism that later progressed to Graves' ophthalmopathy.

This clonotype was picked up a small number of times. V gene TRBV6-2 or TRBV6-3 combines with J gene TRBJ2-5; 9 bases fit TRBD1. The CDR3 runs to 17 residues. The V gene's germline CDR1 is MNHEY and CDR2 SVGEGT. The ends lost 6 bases at V and 0 bases at J; junction bases unmatched: 11. CDR3 residues: CASSIPRTGANQETQYF. The CDR3 DNA follows: TGTGCCAGCAGCATACCTAGGACAGGGGCCAACCAAGAGACCCAGTACTTC.

The V and J genes are TRBV12-3 or TRBV12-4 and TRBJ2-1; D is perhaps TRBD2 (6 bases). Deletions cut 5 bases from V and 6 bases from J, with 11 bases between. The CDR3 is 13 residues long. CDR3: CASSRGGSNEQFF. The CDR3 DNA sequence: TGTGCCAGCAGTCGAGGAGGGAGCAATGAGCAGTTCTTC.

V is TRBV12-3 or TRBV12-4 and J is TRBJ2-7; possible D gene TRBD2, 6 bases. Trimming left V 4 bases short and J 6 bases short, with 16 bases between. CDR3 length: 14 residues. Written as DNA, the CDR3 is TGTGCCAGCAGTTCTTCCCGACTAGTTGTCGAGCAGTACTTC. This translates into CASSSSRLVVEQYF.

In its sample, this clonotype was seen many times. The V call is TRBV6-1, the J call TRBJ1-1; D is ambiguous. The CDR3 extends over 14 amino acids. The V gene's germline CDR1 is MNHNS and CDR2 SASEGT. Trimming removed 2 bases at V and 4 bases at J, with 11 bases between. In DNA form, the CDR3 reads TGTGCCAGCAGTGAATCGTTAGGGAGCACTGAAGCTTTCTTT. Translation gives CASSESLGSTEAFF.

This clonotype was counted ten times or more. The gene calls are TRBV12-5 and TRBJ2-7; 7 bases line up with TRBD1. CDR3 length: 14 residues. Germline CDR1 LGHNT, CDR2 FRNRAP. Germline trimming cut 5 bases from V and 6 bases from J; bases unmatched to any gene: 10. The CDR3 region is CASGAPGQSREQYF. CDR3 sequence (DNA): TGTGCTAGTGGTGCCCCGGGACAGAGTCGCGAGCAGTACTTC.

This clonotype has at least ten counts. The rearrangement joins TRBV2 to TRBJ2-7, with 7 bases matching TRBD1. Germline V gene data show CDR1 as SNHLY and CDR2 as FYNNEI. The CDR3 consists of 12 residues. J gave up 1 base and V 9 bases, and 3 bases lay outside the gene matches. CDR3 sequence: CASQGQSYEQYF. Here the CDR3 DNA reads TGTGCCAGTCAGGGACAGTCCTACGAGCAGTACTTC.

This clonotype was counted many times. The gene calls are TRBV28 and TRBJ2-7; D gene uncertain. The CDR3 runs to 15 residues. V gave up 5 bases and J gave up 1 base, with 15 bases separating them. Per the germline V gene, CDR1 is MDHEN and CDR2 is SYDVKM. DNA of the CDR3: TGTGCCAGCAGTCCGACTGGGTCAAATTCCTACGAGCAGTACTTC. It specifies CASSPTGSNSYEQYF.

This clonotype was found once. This chain joins TRBV28 and TRBJ2-7; TRBD2 matches 7 bases. V shed 8 bases and J 1 base; nucleotides not matched to a gene: 5. The length of the CDR3 is 13 residues. The V gene's germline CDR1 is MDHEN and CDR2 SYDVKM. CDR3 residues: CASFGGGSYEQYF. In DNA, the CDR3 is TGTGCCAGCTTTGGCGGGGGTTCCTACGAGCAGTACTTC.

This clonotype was counted ten times or more. The rearrangement joins TRBV6-1 to TRBJ2-5, with no clear D. CDR1 is MNHNS, CDR2 SASEGT, per germline. Trimming left V 10 bases short and J 2 bases short, with 8 bases between. This CDR3 contains 11 residues. CDR3 sequence: CATSLQETQYF. CDR3 bases: TGTGCCACCAGCCTGCAAGAGACCCAGTACTTC.